This T cell receptor beta chain comes out of a study of beta chain features in type 1 diabetes. At the level of the study: Cell yields, gender and age were similar in healthy donors and patients. Study-wide points: Significant though moderate, a shortening of TCRB CDR3s appeared in all four CD4+ subsets of Type 1 diabetes patients.

The V and J ends lost 11 bases and 0 bases, in that order; junction bases with no gene match: 11. The CDR3 consists of 15 residues. Germline-derived CDR1 and CDR2 are ENHRY and SYGVKD. Notes on this clone: As yet, its antigen is unknown.

What was sequenced were expressed TCRB transcripts, since all of the isolated RNA had been reverse transcribed. Some clones are missing from TCRdb's copy, which holds only in-frame ones; the method was immunoSEQ multiplex PCR. There are some 44,000 clones in the sample; roughly 45% occur only once, and about 0.24% lies in the top ten. CD45RO/CCR7/CD25/CD127/CD95/CD27 staining was used to isolate CD4+ naive, central memory, regulatory and stem cell-like memory cells by sorting. The clonotype originates from a young woman in good health. This chain links TRBV10-3 with TRBJ2-7; 9 bases agree with TRBD1. Sequences were obtained from stem cell memory CD4+ T cells from blood. The CDR3: CAGSSGTGSSYEQYF. The CDR3 DNA follows: TGTGCCGGATCTTCCGGGACAGGGTCCTCCTACGAGCAGTACTTC.